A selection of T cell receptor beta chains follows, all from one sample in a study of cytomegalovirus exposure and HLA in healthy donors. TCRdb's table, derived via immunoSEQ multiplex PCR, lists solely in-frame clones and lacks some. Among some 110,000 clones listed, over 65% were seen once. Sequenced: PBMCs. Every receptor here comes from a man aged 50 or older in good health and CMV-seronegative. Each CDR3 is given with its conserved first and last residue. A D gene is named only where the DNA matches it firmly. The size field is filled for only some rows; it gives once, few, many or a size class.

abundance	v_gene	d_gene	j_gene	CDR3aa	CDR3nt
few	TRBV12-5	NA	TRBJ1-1	CASAQDRAFF	TGTGCTAGTGCCCAGGACAGAGCTTTCTTT
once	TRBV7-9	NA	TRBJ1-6	CASSPRAGADGSPLHF	TGTGCCAGCAGCCCAAGGGCAGGGGCCGACGGATCACCCCTCCACTTT
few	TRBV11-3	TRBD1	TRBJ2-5	CASSPQGAKETQYF	TGTGCCAGCAGCCCACAGGGGGCGAAGGAGACCCAGTACTTC
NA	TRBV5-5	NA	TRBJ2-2	CASRMTGTGELFF	TGTGCCAGCAGAATGACAGGCACCGGGGAGCTGTTTTTT
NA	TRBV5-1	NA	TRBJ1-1	CASSPNTLMNTEAFF	TGCGCCAGCAGCCCCAACACGCTCATGAACACTGAAGCTTTCTTT
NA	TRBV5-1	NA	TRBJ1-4	CASSLETLGGEKLFF	TGCGCCAGCAGCTTGGAGACCCTAGGGGGTGAAAAACTGTTTTTT
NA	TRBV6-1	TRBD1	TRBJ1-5	CASRGGQGAQPQHF	TGTGCCAGCAGAGGGGGGCAGGGGGCTCAGCCCCAGCATTTT
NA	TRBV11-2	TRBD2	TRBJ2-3	CASSSLAGGADTQYF	TGTGCCAGCAGCTCACTAGCGGGGGGGGCAGATACGCAGTATTTT
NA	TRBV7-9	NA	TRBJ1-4	CASRPGGNNEKLFF	TGTGCCAGCAGGCCTGGAGGGAATAATGAAAAACTGTTTTTT
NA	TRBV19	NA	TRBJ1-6	CASSIGAYSPLHF	TGTGCCAGTAGTATAGGGGCTTATTCACCCCTCCACTTT
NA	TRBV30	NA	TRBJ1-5	CAWSVYRSGNQPQHF	TGTGCCTGGAGTGTTTACAGGTCGGGCAATCAGCCCCAGCATTTT
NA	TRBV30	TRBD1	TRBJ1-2	CAWSASWTGGRPWHYGYTF	TGTGCCTGGAGTGCTTCCTGGACAGGGGGCCGACCTTGGCACTATGGCTACACCTTC
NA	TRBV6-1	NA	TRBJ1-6	CASSETFADRGSPLHF	TGTGCCAGCAGTGAAACGTTTGCCGACCGAGGTTCACCCCTCCACTTT
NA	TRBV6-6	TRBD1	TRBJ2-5	CASNAGQGGTQYF	TGTGCCAGCAACGCCGGACAGGGAGGGACCCAGTACTTC
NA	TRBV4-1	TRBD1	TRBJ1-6	CASSQETGVYNSPLHF	TGCGCCAGCAGCCAAGAGACAGGGGTCTATAATTCACCCCTCCACTTT
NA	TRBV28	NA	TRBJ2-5	CASSPPGQGNQETQYF	TGTGCCAGCAGCCCTCCGGGACAAGGGAATCAAGAGACCCAGTACTTC